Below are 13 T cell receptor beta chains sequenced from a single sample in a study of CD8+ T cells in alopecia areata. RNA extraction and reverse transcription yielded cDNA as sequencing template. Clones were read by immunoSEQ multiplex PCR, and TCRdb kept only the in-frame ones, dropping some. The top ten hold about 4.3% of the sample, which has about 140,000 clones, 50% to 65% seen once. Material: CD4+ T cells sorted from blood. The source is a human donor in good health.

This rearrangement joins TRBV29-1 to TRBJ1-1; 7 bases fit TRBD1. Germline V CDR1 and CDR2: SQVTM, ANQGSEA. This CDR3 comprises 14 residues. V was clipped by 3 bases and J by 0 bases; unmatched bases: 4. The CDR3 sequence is CSVDKTGMNTEAFF. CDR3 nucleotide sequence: TGCAGCGTTGACAAGACAGGGATGAACACTGAAGCTTTCTTT.

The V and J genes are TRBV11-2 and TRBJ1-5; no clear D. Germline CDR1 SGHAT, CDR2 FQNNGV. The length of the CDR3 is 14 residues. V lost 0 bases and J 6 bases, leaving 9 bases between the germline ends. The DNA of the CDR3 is TGTGCCAGCAGCTTAGATCCCAGAGGTCAGCCCCAGCATTTT. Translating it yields CASSLDPRGQPQHF.

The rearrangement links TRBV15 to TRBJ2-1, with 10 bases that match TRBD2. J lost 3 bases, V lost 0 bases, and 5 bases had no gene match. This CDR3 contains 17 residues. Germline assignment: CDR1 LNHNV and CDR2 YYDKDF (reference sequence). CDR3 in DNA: TGTGCCACCAGCAGAGACCTAGGACTAGCGGTCTACAATGAGCAGTTCTTC. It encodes CATSRDLGLAVYNEQFF.

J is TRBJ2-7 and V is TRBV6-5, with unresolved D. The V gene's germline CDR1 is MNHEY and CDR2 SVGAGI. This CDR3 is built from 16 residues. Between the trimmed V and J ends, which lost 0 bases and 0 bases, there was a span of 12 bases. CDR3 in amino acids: CASSYSRTHNSYEQYF. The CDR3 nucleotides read TGTGCCAGCAGTTACTCGAGGACCCACAACTCCTACGAGCAGTACTTC.

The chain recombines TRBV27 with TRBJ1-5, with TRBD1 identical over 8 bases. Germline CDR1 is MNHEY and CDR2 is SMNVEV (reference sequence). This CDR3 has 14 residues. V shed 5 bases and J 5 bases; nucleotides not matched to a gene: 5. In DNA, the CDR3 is TGTGCCAGCAGTCGACGGACAGGGTATCAGCCCCAGCATTTT. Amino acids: CASSRRTGYQPQHF.

In nucleotides, the CDR3 is TGTGCCAGCAGCCCGATGGACGGGTTATATGGCTACACCTTC. Residues: CASSPMDGLYGYTF. The chain recombines TRBV5-6 with TRBJ1-2; no firm D call. The germline V gene encodes CDR1 SGHDT and CDR2 YYEEEE. Between the trimmed V and J ends, which lost 4 bases and 5 bases, there was a span of 15 bases. The CDR3 is 14 amino acids.

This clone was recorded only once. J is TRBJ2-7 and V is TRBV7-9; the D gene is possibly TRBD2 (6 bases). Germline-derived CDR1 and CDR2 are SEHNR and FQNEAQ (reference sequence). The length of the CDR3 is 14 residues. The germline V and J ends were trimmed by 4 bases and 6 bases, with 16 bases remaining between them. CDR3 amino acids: CASSSGVAGGEQYF. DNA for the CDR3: TGTGCCAGCAGCTCGGGGGTGGCCGGGGGCGAGCAGTACTTC.

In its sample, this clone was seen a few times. CDR3 residues: CASSFSYEQYF. DNA of the CDR3: TGTGCCAGCTCGTTCTCCTACGAGCAGTACTTC. V and J are TRBV2 and TRBJ2-7; D not resolved. This CDR3 has 11 amino acids. Germline loops: CDR1 SNHLY, CDR2 FYNNEI. The V gene lost 8 bases and the J gene lost 0 bases, with 5 bases spanning the gap.

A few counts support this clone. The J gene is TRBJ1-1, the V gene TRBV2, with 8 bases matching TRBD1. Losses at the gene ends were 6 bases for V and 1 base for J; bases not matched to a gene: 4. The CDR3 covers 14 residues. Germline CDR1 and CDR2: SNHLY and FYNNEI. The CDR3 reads CASRDTGGNTEAFF. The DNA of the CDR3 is TGTGCCAGCAGAGACACAGGGGGGAACACTGAAGCTTTCTTT.

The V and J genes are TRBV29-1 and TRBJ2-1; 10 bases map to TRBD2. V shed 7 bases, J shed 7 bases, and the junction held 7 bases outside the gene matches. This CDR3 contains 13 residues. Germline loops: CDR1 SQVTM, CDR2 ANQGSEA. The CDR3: CSALLAGVNEQFF. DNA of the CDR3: TGCAGCGCGCTGCTAGCGGGAGTGAATGAGCAGTTCTTC.

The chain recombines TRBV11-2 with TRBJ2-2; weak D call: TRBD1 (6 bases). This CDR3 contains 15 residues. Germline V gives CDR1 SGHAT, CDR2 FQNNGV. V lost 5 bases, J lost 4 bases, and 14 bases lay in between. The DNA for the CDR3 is TGTGCCAGCAGCCACTATACAGGGTCCACCGGGGAGCTGTTTTTT. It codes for CASSHYTGSTGELFF.

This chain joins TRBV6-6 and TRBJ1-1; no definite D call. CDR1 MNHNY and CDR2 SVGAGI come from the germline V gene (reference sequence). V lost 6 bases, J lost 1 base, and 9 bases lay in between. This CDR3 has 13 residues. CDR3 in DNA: TGTGCCAGCAGGCTCGCACCGAACACTGAAGCTTTCTTT. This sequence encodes CASRLAPNTEAFF.

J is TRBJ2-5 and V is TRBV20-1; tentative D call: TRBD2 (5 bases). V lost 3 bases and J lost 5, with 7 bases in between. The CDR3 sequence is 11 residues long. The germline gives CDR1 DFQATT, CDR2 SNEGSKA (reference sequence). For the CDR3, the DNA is TGCAGTGCTAGTAAGCGGGAGACCCAGTACTTC. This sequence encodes CSASKRETQYF.